This T cell receptor beta chain is drawn from a study of cytomegalovirus exposure and HLA in healthy donors. Across the study: Of around 400 genotyped donors, roughly 81% grouped in the Caucasian-associated ancestry cluster.

The CDR3 sequence is 14 residues long. Germline V CDR1 and CDR2: WSHSY, SAAADI. The V gene lost 7 bases and the J gene lost 6 bases, with 16 bases spanning the gap. The PCR contained 60 Vbeta and 13 Jbeta primers. Original processing notes: About 10 million shared chains were among around 80 million unique TCR beta chains counted in a later analysis. This table comes from immunoSEQ multiplex PCR, and its TCRdb copy is limited to in-frame clones, with some not included. The V and J calls and clone size were taken over from that table, and D and trimming were inferred from the DNA. Found here are some 150,000 clones, 80% to 85% of them singletons; the top ten hold 3.4%.

The source of this sequence is a male donor in good health and CMV-seronegative. The chain joins TRBV10-2 to TRBJ2-1, with TRBD2 as a possible D gene (5 bases). The sample was PBMCs. The CDR3 DNA sequence: TGCGCCAGCATCATCCGAGAGGGCAGCAATGAGCAGTTCTTC. As protein: CASIIREGSNEQFF.